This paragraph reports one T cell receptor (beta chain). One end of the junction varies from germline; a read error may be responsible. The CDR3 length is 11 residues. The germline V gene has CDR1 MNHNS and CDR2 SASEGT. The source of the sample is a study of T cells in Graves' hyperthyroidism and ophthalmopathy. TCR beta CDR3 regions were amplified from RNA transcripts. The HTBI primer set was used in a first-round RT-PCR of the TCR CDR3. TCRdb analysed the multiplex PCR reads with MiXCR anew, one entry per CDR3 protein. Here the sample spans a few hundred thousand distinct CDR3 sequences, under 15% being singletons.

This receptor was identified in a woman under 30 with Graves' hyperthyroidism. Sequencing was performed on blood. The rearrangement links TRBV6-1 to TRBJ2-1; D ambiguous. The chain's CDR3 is CASSYYDEQFF. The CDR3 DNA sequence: TGTGCCAGCAGTTACTACGATGAGCAGTTCTTC.